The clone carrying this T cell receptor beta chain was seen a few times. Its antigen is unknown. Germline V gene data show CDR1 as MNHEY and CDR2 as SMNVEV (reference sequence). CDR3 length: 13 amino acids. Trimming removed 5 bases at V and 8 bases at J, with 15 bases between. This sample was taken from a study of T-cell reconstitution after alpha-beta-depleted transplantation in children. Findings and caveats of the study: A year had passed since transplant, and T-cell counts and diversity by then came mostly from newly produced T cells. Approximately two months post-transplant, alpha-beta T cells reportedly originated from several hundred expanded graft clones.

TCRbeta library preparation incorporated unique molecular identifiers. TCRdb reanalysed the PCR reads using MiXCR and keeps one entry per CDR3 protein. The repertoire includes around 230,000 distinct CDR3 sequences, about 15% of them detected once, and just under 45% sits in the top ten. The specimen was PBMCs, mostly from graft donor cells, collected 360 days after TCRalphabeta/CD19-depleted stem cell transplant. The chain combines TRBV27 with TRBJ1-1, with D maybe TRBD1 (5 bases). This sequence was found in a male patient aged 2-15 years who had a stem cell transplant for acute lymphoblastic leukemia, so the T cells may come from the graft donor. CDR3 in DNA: TGTGCCAGCAGTCCCGACCAGGGAGCGGAAGCTTTCTTT. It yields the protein CASSPDQGAEAFF.